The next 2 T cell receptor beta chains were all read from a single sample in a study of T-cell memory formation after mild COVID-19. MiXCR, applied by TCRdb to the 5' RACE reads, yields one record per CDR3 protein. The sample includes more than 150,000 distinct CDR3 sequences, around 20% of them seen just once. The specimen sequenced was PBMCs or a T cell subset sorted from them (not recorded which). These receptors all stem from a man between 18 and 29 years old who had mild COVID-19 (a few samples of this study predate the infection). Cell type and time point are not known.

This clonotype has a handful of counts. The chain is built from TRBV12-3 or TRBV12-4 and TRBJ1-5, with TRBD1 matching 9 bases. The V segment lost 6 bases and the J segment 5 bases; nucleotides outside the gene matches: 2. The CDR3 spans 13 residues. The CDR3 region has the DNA TGTGCCAGCAGGGGACAGGGCGATCAGCCCCAGCATTTT. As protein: CASRGQGDQPQHF.

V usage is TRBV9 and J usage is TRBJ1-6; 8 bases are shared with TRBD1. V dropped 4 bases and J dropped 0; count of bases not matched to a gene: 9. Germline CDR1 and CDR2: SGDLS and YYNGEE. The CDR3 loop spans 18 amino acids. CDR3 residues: CASSFRDRPSSYNSPLHF. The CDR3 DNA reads TGTGCCAGCAGCTTCCGGGACAGGCCGAGCTCCTATAATTCACCCCTCCACTTT.